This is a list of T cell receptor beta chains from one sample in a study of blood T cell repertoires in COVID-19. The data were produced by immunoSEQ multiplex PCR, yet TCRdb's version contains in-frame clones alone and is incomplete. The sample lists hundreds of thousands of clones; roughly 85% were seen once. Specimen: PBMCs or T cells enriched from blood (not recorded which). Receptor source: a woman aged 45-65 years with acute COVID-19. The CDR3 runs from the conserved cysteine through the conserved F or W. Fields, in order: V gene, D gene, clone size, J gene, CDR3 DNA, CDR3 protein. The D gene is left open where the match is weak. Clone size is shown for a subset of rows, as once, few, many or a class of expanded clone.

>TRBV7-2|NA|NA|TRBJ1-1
TGTGCCAGCAGCTCCGATTCTCAGGTGAACACTGAAGCTTTCTTT
CASSSDSQVNTEAFF
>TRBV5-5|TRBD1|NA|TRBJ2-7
TGTGCCAGCAGCCCCGGGACAGGGTATCAGGAGCAGTACTTC
CASSPGTGYQEQYF
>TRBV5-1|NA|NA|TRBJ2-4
TGCGCCAGCAGCTTCCAGGGGAACATTCAGTACTTC
CASSFQGNIQYF
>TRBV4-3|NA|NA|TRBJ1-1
TGCGCCAGCAGCCAGGCTTTCGCAGGGATCAACACTGAAGCTTTCTTT
CASSQAFAGINTEAFF
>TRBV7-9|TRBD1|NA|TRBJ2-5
TGTGCCAGCAGCCGAGGGACAGGGCGGAGGGAAGAGACCCAGTACTTC
CASSRGTGRREETQYF
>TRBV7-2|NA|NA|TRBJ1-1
TGTGCCAGCAGTTGGGGGGGAGGGAACACTGAAGCTTTCTTT
CASSWGGGNTEAFF
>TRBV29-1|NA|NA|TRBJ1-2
TGCAGCGTTGACCGGTCAGGAAGCTATGGCTACACCTTC
CSVDRSGSYGYTF
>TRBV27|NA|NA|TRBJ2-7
TGTGCCAGCAGTTCCCGGGACACGGCGACCCCCTACGAGCAGTACTTC
CASSSRDTATPYEQYF
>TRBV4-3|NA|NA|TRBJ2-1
TGCGCCAGCAGCTTATACAATGAGCAGTTCTTC
CASSLYNEQFF
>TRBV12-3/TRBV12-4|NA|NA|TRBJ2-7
TGTGCCAGCAGCTGGCAGGGCTACGAGCAGTACTTC
CASSWQGYEQYF
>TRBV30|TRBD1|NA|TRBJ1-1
TGTGCCTGGAGTGTGATCTCAGGGGGAGCTTTCTTT
CAWSVISGGAFF
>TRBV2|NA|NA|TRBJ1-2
TGTGCCAGCAGACAAGGGGACTACTATGGCTACACCTTC
CASRQGDYYGYTF
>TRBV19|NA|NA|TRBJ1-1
TGTGCCAGTAGTATGCATCAGGACATTCGCCCTGAAGCTTTCTTT
CASSMHQDIRPEAFF
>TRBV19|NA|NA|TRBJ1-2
TGTGCCAGTAGTAAAGACGGAGCTAACTATGGCTACACCTTC
CASSKDGANYGYTF
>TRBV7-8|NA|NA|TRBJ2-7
TGTGCCAGCAGCTTATCCTCCCGGGCCTACGAGCAGTACTTC
CASSLSSRAYEQYF
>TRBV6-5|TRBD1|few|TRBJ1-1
TGTGCCAGCAGTTACGCCCTCCGGGACAGTCCTGAAGCTTTCTTT
CASSYALRDSPEAFF
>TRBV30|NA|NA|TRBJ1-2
TGTGCCTGGGCCTCTTCGGACTATGGCTACACCTTC
CAWASSDYGYTF
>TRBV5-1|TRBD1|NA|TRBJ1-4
TGCGCCAGCAGGGGACAGGGGGCCCCAACTAATGAAAAACTGTTTTTT
CASRGQGAPTNEKLFF
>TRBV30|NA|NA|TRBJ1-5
TGTGCCTGGAGTTACCTCACAGGCCTCCAGCATTTT
CAWSYLTGLQHF
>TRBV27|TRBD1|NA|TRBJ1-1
TGTGCCAGCAGTAGGGGACAGGGGGTAACTGAAGCTTTCTTT
CASSRGQGVTEAFF
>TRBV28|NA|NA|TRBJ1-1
TGTGCCAGCAGTCCCTCGGGCAGGGCCATGAACACTGAAGCTTTCTTT
CASSPSGRAMNTEAFF
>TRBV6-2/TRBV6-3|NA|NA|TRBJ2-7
TGTGCCAGCAGTTACTCGGAGGCTACTTCCTACGAGCAGTACTTC
CASSYSEATSYEQYF
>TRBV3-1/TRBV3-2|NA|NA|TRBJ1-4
TGTGCCAGCACCCAGAGGGCAACTAATGAAAAACTGTTTTTT
CASTQRATNEKLFF
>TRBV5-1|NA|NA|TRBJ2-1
TGCGCCAGCAGCTTGGTGGGGGGAGTGGTCAATGAGCAGTTCTTC
CASSLVGGVVNEQFF
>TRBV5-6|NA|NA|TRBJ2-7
TGTGCCAGCTTCTCATACGGTTACGAGCAGTACTTC
CASFSYGYEQYF
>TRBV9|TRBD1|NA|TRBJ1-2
TGTGCCAGCAGCGTAGGGACAGGGCGCGGATATGGCTACACCTTC
CASSVGTGRGYGYTF
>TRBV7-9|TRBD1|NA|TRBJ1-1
TGTGCCAGCAGCTTCGGACAGGGCATGAACACTGAAGCTTTCTTT
CASSFGQGMNTEAFF
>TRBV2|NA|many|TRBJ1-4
TGTGCCAGCAGTGTCGGGACAAGGGAAAAACTGTTTTTT
CASSVGTREKLFF
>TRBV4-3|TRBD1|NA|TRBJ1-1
TGCGCCAGCAGCCAAGGGACAGGGGGCAACACTGAAGCTTTCTTT
CASSQGTGGNTEAFF
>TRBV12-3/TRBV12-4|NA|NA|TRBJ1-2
TGTGCCAGCAGTTTCAACGGGAACTATGGCTACACCTTC
CASSFNGNYGYTF
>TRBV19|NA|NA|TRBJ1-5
TGTGCCAGTACCCCTCGGGGGGCGCAGGGTCAGCCCCAGCATTTT
CASTPRGAQGQPQHF
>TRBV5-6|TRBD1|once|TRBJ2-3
TGTGCCAGCAGCTTGCGACAGGGTACAGATACGCAGTATTTT
CASSLRQGTDTQYF
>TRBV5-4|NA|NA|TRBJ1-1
TGTGCCAGCAGCCCAATGACAGGTTTGAACACTGAAGCTTTCTTT
CASSPMTGLNTEAFF
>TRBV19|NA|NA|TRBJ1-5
TGTGCCAGTACCTCCAGGGGCCAACATCAGCCCCAGCATTTT
CASTSRGQHQPQHF
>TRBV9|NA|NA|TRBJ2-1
TGTGCCAGCAGCGTAGGCGGGAATCCCTACAATGAGCAGTTCTTC
CASSVGGNPYNEQFF
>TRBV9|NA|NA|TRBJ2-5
TGTGCCAGCAGCGTAGCCCCCCTAGTCCAAGAGACCCAGTACTTC
CASSVAPLVQETQYF